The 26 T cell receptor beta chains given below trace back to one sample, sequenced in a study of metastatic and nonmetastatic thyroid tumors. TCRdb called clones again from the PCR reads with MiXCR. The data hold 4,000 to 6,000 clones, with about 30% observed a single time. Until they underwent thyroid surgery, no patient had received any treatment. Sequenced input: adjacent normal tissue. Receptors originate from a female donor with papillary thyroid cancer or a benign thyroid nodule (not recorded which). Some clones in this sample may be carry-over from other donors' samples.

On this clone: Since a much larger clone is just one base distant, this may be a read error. DNA for the CDR3: TGTGCCAGCAGTCTGGACAGGGGAACCTCTGTAAACACCATATATTTT. Protein product: CASSLDRGTSVNTIYF. This chain connects TRBV2 to TRBJ1-3; TRBD1 aligns across 9 bases. CDR3 length equals 16 residues. Germline CDR1 is SNHLY and CDR2 is FYNNEI.

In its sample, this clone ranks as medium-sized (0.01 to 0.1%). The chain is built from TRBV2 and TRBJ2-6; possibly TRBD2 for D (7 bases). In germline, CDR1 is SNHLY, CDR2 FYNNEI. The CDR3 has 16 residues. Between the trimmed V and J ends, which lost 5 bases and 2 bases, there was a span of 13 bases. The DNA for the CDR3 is TGTGCCAGCAGTTTCGGGGGGCAGGCTGGGGCCAACGTCCTGACTTTC. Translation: CASSFGGQAGANVLTF.

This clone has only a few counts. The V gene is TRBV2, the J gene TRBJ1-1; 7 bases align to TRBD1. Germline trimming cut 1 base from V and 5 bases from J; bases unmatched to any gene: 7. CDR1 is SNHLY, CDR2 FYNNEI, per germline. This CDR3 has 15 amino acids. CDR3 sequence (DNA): TGTGCCAGCAGTGAAGTACAGGGGTTGGGGACTGAAGCTTTCTTT. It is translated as CASSEVQGLGTEAFF.

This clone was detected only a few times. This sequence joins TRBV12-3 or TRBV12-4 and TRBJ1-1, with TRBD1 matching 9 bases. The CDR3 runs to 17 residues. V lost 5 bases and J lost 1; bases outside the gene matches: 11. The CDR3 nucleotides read TGTGCCAGCAGTCCGTGTACAGGGGGCGATGGGAACACTGAAGCTTTCTTT. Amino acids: CASSPCTGGDGNTEAFF.

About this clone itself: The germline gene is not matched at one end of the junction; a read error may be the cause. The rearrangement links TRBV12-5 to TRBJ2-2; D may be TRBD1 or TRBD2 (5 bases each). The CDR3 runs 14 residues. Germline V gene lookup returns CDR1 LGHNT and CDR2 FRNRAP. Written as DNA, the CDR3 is TGTGCTAGTGTTTTGGCGGTGGGGGCCGGGGAGCTGTTTTTT. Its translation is CASVLAVGAGELFF.

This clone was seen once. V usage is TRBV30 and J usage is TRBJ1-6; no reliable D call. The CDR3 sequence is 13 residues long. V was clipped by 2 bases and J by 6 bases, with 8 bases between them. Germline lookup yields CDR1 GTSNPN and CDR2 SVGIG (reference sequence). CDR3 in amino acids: CAWSSGINSPLHF. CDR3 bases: TGTGCCTGGAGTAGCGGAATTAATTCACCCCTCCACTTT.

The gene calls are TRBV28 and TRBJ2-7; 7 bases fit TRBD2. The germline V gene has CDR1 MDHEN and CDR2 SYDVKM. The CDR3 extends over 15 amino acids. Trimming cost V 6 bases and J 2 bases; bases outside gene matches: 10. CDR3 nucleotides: TGTGCCAGCAGAAATCTAGCGGAGCGCACCTACGAGCAGTACTTC. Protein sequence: CASRNLAERTYEQYF.

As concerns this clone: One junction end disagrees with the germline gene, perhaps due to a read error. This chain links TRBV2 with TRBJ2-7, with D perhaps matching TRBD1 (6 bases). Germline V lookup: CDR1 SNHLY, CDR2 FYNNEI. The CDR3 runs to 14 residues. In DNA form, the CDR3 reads TGTGCCAGCAGGGAAGACAGGATGTCCTACGAGCAGTACTTC. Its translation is CASREDRMSYEQYF.

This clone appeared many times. CDR3 sequence (DNA): TGTGCCAGCAAGAATCCGGACAGGAGCGGGGAGCTGTTTTTT. This codes for CASKNPDRSGELFF. The rearrangement uses TRBV6-1 and TRBJ2-2; TRBD1 matches at 7 bases. The CDR3 is 14 residues long. V lost 7 bases and J lost 7; bases outside the gene matches: 9. Germline V gene lookup returns CDR1 MNHNS and CDR2 SASEGT.

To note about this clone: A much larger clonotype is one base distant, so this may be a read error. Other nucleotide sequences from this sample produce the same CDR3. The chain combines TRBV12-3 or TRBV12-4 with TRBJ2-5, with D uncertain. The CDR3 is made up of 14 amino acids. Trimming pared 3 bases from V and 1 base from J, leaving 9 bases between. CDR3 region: CASSFPETQETQYF. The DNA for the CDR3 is TGTGCCAGCAGTTTCCCGGAGACCCAAGAGACCCAGTACTTC.

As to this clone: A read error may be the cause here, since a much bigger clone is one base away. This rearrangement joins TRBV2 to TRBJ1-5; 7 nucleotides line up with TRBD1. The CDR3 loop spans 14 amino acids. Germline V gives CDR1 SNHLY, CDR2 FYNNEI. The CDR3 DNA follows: TGTGCCAGCAGTGAACAGACAGGGAATCAGCCCCAGAATTTT. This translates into CASSEQTGNQPQNF.

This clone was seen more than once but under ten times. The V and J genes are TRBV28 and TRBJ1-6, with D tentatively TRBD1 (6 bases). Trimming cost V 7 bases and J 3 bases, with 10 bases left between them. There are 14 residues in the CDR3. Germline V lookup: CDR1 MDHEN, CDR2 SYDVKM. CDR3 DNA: TGTGCCAGCACCAAGACAGGCTATAATTCACCCCTCCACTTT. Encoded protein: CASTKTGYNSPLHF.

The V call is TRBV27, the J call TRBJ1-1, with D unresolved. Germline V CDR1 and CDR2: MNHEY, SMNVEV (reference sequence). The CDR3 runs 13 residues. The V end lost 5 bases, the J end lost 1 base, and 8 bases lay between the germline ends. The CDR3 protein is CASSPEGNTEAFF. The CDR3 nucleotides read TGTGCCAGCAGTCCTGAGGGGAACACTGAAGCTTTCTTT.

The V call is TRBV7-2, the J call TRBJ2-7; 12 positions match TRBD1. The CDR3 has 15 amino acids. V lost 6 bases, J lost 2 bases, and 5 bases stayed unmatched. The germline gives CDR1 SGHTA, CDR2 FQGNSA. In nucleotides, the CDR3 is TGTGCCAGCAGTTCCGGGACAGGGGGCGCCTACGAGCAGTACTTC. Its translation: CASSSGTGGAYEQYF.

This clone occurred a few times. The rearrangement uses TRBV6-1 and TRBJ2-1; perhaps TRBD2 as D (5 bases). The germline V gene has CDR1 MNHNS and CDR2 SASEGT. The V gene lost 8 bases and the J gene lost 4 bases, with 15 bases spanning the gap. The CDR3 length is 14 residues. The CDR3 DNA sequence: TGTGCCAGCGGTCGAGGGCCAGGATACAATGAGCAGTTCTTC. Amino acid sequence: CASGRGPGYNEQFF.

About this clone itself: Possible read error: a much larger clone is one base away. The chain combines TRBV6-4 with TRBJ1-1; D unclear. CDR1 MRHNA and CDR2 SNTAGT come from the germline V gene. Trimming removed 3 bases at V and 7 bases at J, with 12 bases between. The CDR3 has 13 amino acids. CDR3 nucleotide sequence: TGTGCCAGCAGTGAAGACGGCGGGAATGAAGCTTTCTTT. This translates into CASSEDGGNEAFF.

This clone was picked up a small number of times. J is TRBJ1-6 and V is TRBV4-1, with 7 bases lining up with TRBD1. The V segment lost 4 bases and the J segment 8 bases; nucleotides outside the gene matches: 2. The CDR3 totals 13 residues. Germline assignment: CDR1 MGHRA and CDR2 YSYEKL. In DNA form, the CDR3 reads TGCGCCAGCAGCCTAACAGGGGATTCACCCCTCCACTTT. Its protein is CASSLTGDSPLHF.

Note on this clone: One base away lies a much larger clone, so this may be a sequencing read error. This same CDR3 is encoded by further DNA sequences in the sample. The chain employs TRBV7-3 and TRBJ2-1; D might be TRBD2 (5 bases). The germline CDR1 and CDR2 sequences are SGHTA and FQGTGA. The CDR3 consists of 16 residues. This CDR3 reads CASSLTPGSIYNEQFF. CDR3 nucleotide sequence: TGTGCAAGCAGCTTGACCCCGGGGTCCATCTACAATGAGCAGTTCTTC.

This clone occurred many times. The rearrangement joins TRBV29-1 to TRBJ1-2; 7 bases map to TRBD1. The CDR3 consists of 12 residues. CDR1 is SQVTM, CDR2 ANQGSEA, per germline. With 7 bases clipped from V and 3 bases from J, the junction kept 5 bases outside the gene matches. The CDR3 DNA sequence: TGCAGCGCCCGCAGGGGGGACTATGGCTACACCTTC. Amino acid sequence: CSARRGDYGYTF.

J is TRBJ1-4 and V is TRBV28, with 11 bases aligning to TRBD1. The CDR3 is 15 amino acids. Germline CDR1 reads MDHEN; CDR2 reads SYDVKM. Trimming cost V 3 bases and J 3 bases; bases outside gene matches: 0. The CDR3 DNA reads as TGTGCCAGCAGTTTGGGACAGGGGGCTAATGAAAAACTGTTTTTT. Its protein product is CASSLGQGANEKLFF. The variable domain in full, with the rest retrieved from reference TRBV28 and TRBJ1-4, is DVKVTQSSRYLVKRTGEKVFLECVQDMDHENMFWYRQDPGLGLRLIYFSYDVKMKEKGDIPEGYSVSREKKERFSLILESASTNQTSMYLCASSLGQGANEKLFFGSGTQLSVL.

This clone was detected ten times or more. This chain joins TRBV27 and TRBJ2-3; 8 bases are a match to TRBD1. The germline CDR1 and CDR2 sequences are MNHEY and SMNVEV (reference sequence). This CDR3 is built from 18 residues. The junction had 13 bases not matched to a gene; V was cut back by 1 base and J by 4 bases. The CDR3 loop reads CASSLLWKQDRVPDTQYF. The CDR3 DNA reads TGTGCCAGCAGTTTATTATGGAAGCAGGACAGGGTCCCAGATACGCAGTATTTT.

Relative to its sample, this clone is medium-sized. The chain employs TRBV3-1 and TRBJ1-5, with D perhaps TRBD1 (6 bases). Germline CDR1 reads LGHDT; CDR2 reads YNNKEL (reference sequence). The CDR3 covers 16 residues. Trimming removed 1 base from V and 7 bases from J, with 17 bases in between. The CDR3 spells CASSQGVQQGGQPQHF. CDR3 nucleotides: TGTGCCAGCAGCCAAGGGGTCCAACAGGGTGGCCAGCCCCAGCATTTT.

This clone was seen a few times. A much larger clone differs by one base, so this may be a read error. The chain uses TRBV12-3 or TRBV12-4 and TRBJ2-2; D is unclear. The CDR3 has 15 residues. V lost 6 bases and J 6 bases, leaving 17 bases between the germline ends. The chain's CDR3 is CASSPCHSAAGELFF. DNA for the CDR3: TGTGCCAGCAGCCCGTGTCATTCGGCGGCCGGGGAGCTGTTTTTT.

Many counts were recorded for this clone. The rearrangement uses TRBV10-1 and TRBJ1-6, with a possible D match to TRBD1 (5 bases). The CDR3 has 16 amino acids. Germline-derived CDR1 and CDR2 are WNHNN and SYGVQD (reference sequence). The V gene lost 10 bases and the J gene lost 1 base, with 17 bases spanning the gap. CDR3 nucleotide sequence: TGCGCCACCTCCACTCTCAGGGAATCCTATAATTCACCCCTCCACTTT. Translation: CATSTLRESYNSPLHF.

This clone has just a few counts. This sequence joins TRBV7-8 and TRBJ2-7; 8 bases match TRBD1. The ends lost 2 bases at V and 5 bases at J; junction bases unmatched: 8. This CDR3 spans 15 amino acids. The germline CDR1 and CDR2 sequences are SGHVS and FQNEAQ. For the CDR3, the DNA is TGTGCCAGCAGCTTATCCGGGACAGGTCGCGACGAGCAGTACTTC. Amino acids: CASSLSGTGRDEQYF.

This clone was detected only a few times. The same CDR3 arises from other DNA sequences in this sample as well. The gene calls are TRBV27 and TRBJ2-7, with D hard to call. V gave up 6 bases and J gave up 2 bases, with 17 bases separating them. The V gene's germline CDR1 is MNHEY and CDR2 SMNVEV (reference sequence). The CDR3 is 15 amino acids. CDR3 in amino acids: CASSPTYSLAYEQYF. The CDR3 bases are TGTGCCAGCAGCCCTACCTACTCCTTGGCCTACGAGCAGTACTTC.